Below are 15 T cell receptor beta chains sequenced from a single sample in a study of T cells in women clearing cervical HPV infection. Here immunoSEQ multiplex PCR was the method, and the copy in TCRdb shows in-frame clones only, minus some. In all, the sample yields under 40,000 clones. Input material: blood buffy coat. These receptors came from a woman aged 18 to 75 with a cervical HPV16 infection that either progressed to CIN3+ or cleared (not recorded which).

Points on this clone: The read finishes 3 residues shy of the CDR3 end, and the germline J gene is used to complete it. The J gene is TRBJ1-5, the V gene TRBV5-1; 7 nucleotides align to TRBD1. This CDR3 comprises 15 residues. Trimming removed 0 bases from V and 7 bases from J; junction bases left unmatched: 7. Germline V gives CDR1 SGHRS, CDR2 YFSETQ. CDR3 bases read: TGCGCCAGCAGCTTGGAGGCAGGGGGGAGCCAGCCC. The encoded protein is CASSLEAGGSQP. The whole CDR3 protein reads CASSLEAGGSQPQHF.

Regarding this clone: Coverage ceases 3 residues before the CDR3 finishes, and the germline J gene fills in the end. The chain joins TRBV6-1 to TRBJ2-7; 8 bases align to TRBD1. The CDR3 has 17 residues. Germline CDR1 reads MNHNS; CDR2 reads SASEGT. V gave up 2 bases and J gave up 3 bases; unmatched junction bases: 12. The sequenced CDR3 bases are TGTGCCAGCAGTGAATCGGGGAGGACAGGGAGGTTCTACGAG. Translated: CASSESGRTGRFYE. The entire CDR3 protein reads CASSESGRTGRFYEQYF.

To note about this clone: Sequencing ends 3 residues short of the CDR3 end; the germline J gene provides the rest. The chain joins TRBV2 to TRBJ1-2; D remains ambiguous. The CDR3 loop spans 16 amino acids. Germline CDR1 is SNHLY and CDR2 is FYNNEI. CDR3 DNA (partial): TGTGCCAGCAGCCCAACTAGCGGGAGGGCCACCTACGAC. Amino acid sequence: CASSPTSGRATYD. From start to end, the CDR3 is CASSPTSGRATYDYTF.

Of note for this clone: The CDR3 extends 3 residues past the end of the read, so its final part is completed from the germline J gene. The J gene is TRBJ2-7, the V gene TRBV19; 8 positions match TRBD1. V trimming: 5 bases; J trimming: 2 bases; junction bases outside the gene matches: 5. The length of the CDR3 is 14 residues. The germline V gene has CDR1 LNHDA and CDR2 SQIVND (reference sequence). The CDR3 spells CASSGQGPPYEQYF. CDR3 bases read: TGTGCCAGTAGTGGACAGGGCCCTCCCTACGAG. The full variable domain, its missing parts supplied by reference TRBV19 and TRBJ2-7, is DGGITQSPKYLFRKEGQNVTLSCEQNLNHDAMYWYRQDPGQGLRLIYYSQIVNDFQKGDIAEGYSVSREKKESFPLTVTSAQKNPTAFYLCASSGQGPPYEQYFGPGTRLTVT.

Notes on this clone: The read is 3 residues too short to cover the CDR3 end, so that end is filled in from the germline J gene. The V and J genes are TRBV7-8 and TRBJ2-1; 11 nucleotides agree with TRBD2. Germline V gene lookup returns CDR1 SGHVS and CDR2 FQNEAQ. The ends lost 5 bases at V and 5 bases at J; junction bases unmatched: 11. The CDR3 is 17 amino acids. The DNA read from the CDR3 is TGTGCCAGCAGCCCACCGGGACTAGCGGCCCTTCACAATGAG. This sequence encodes CASSPPGLAALHNE. The CDR3 as a whole reads CASSPPGLAALHNEQFF.

Points on this clone: The observed sequence ends 3 residues before the CDR3 terminus, with the missing tail filled in from the germline J gene. This chain joins TRBV2 and TRBJ2-4; maybe TRBD2 (6 bases). The length of the CDR3 is 13 residues. The V gene's germline CDR1 is SNHLY and CDR2 FYNNEI. The CDR3 sequence is CASRDPGLYGQYF. The CDR3 bases that were read are TGTGCCAGCAGAGACCCGGGACTCTATGGT.

Of note for this clone: With the read ending 3 residues before the CDR3 end, the germline J gene is used to fill in that end. V gene TRBV20-1 combines with J gene TRBJ1-6; D gene ambiguous. The germline CDR1 and CDR2 sequences are DFQATT and SNEGSKA (reference sequence). The CDR3 contains 15 residues. The V gene lost 5 bases and the J gene lost 8 bases, with 19 bases spanning the gap. CDR3 DNA, as far as it was read: TGCAGTGCTCAGGTCGGCGGGCCCGGGGATTCACCC. Residues: CSAQVGGPGDSP. The whole CDR3 sequence is CSAQVGGPGDSPLHF.

Concerning this clone itself: From the germline J gene comes the end of the CDR3, since the read stops 3 residues before it. The chain employs TRBV30 and TRBJ1-4; no clear D gene. V dropped 3 bases and J dropped 7 bases, with 12 bases sitting between them. The CDR3 extends over 13 amino acids. Per the germline V gene, CDR1 is GTSNPN and CDR2 is SVGIG (reference sequence). CDR3 amino acids: CAWSWSHSEKLFF. Incomplete CDR3 DNA: TGTGCCTGGAGCTGGTCCCATAGTGAAAAA.

Turning to this clone: The read halts 3 residues ahead of the CDR3 end, with the missing end drawn from the germline J gene. The chain joins TRBV2 to TRBJ2-1, with TRBD1 matching over 8 bases. Germline loops: CDR1 SNHLY, CDR2 FYNNEI. Trimming at V came to 8 bases and at J to 5 bases, leaving 8 bases not matched to a gene. The CDR3 is made up of 14 amino acids. Here the CDR3 reads CASLGQGIDNEQFF. The sequenced part of the CDR3 DNA is TGTGCCAGCCTCGGACAGGGCATTGACAATGAG. Variable domain in full (rest from reference TRBV2 and TRBJ2-1): EPEVTQTPSHQVTQMGQEVILRCVPISNHLYFYWYRQILGQKVEFLVSFYNNEISEKSEIFDDQFSVERPDGSNFTLKIRSTKLEDSAMYFCASLGQGIDNEQFFGPGTRLTVL.

The sequenced part of the CDR3 DNA is TGCGCCAGCAGCCATGGGGGCCGACAGGCCCTTAACTATGGC. Its translation is CASSHGGRQALNYG. In full, the CDR3 reads CASSHGGRQALNYGYTF. The chain links TRBV4-1 to TRBJ1-2; tentative D call: TRBD1 (6 bases). The CDR3 end lies 3 residues beyond the end of the read and is filled in from the germline J gene. With 3 bases removed from V and 1 base from J, the gap between germline ends came to 18 bases. CDR3 length: 17 residues. Germline V gene sequence: CDR1 MGHRA, CDR2 YSYEKL.

Of note for this clone: The read terminates 3 residues ahead of where the CDR3 ends, so the germline J gene completes it. The chain couples TRBV30 to TRBJ1-1; 11 nucleotides align to TRBD1. Per germline, CDR1 GTSNPN and CDR2 SVGIG (reference sequence). The CDR3 loop spans 16 amino acids. Trimming took 1 base from V and 0 from J; bases not matched to a gene: 4. The CDR3 spells CAWSGGQGAVNTEAFF. CDR3 DNA (partial): TGTGCCTGGAGTGGCGGACAGGGGGCGGTGAACACTGAA.

Concerning this clone: The read terminates 3 residues ahead of where the CDR3 ends, so the germline J gene completes it. This chain links TRBV19 with TRBJ2-1; TRBD2 aligns across 13 bases. This CDR3 comprises 13 residues. The V gene's germline CDR1 is LNHDA and CDR2 SQIVND (reference sequence). V trimming: 7 bases; J trimming: 9 bases; junction bases outside the gene matches: 3. Partial CDR3 DNA: TGTGCCAGTAAACTAGCGGGAGGGGCTGAG. It encodes CASKLAGGAE. The entire CDR3 reads CASKLAGGAEQFF.

Points on this clone: The CDR3 end is not reached by the read, which stops 3 residues before it; the germline J gene fills it in. This sequence joins TRBV2 and TRBJ1-1, with a weak D call TRBD1 (5 bases). V gave up 6 bases and J gave up 1 base, with 9 bases separating them. Germline CDR1 reads SNHLY; CDR2 reads FYNNEI. The CDR3 loop spans 13 amino acids. The sequenced CDR3 bases are TGTGCCAGCAGACAGGAGTCGAACACTGAA. This encodes CASRQESNTE. The full-length CDR3 reads as CASRQESNTEAFF.

The sequenced part of the CDR3 DNA is TGTGCCAGCTCACCTCTCGGACAGACCTATAATTCACCG. Protein: CASSPLGQTYNSP. The entire CDR3 sequence reads CASSPLGQTYNSPLFF. This sequence joins TRBV18 and TRBJ2-2; D might be TRBD1 (6 bases). Read coverage stops 3 residues before the CDR3 terminus; the germline J gene supplies the remainder. There are 16 residues in the CDR3. Germline CDR1 and CDR2: KGHSH and LQKENI.

Of note for this clone: With the read ending 3 residues before the CDR3 end, the germline J gene is used to fill in that end. This chain uses TRBV11-2 with TRBJ2-7; 11 bases align to TRBD1. CDR1 and CDR2 from the germline V gene are SGHAT and FQNNGV. This CDR3 is built from 15 residues. The V gene end was trimmed by 0 bases and the J gene end by 3 bases; junction bases not matched to a gene: 1. CDR3 sequence: CASSLDGTGGYEQYF. The sequenced part of the CDR3 DNA is TGTGCCAGCAGCTTAGATGGGACAGGGGGCTACGAG.